These 21 T cell receptor beta chains share one sample of origin, sequenced in a study of T-cell reconstitution after alpha-beta-depleted transplantation in children. Unique molecular identifiers featured in how the TCRbeta library was prepared. TCRdb processed the PCR reads anew with MiXCR; each CDR3 protein has one entry. The sample records over 120,000 distinct CDR3 sequences, more than 8% being singletons. The sample consisted of PBMCs, mostly from graft donor cells, taken 180 days after TCRalphabeta/CD19-depleted stem cell transplant. The receptors shown here come from a female patient younger than 10 who had a stem cell transplant for congenital amegakaryocytic thrombocytopenia, so the T cells may come from the graft donor.

There are many counts of this clonotype. The chain combines TRBV20-1 with TRBJ2-2, with D perhaps matching TRBD2 (6 bases). The CDR3 runs 12 residues. Germline lookup yields CDR1 DFQATT and CDR2 SNEGSKA (reference sequence). V lost 1 base and J lost 7, with 7 bases in between. The CDR3 is CSARGGGGELFF. CDR3 DNA sequence: TGCAGTGCTAGAGGGGGAGGCGGGGAGCTGTTTTTT.

This chain connects TRBV7-2 to TRBJ1-5; no firm D call. The germline V gene encodes CDR1 SGHTA and CDR2 FQGNSA. CDR3 size: 14 residues. V lost 1 base to trimming and J lost 0 bases, with 4 bases between them. CDR3 region: CASSLVRSNQPQHF. The CDR3 nucleotides are TGTGCCAGCAGCTTAGTCCGTAGCAATCAGCCCCAGCATTTT.

This clonotype has a count of ten or more. CDR3 in DNA: TGCGCCAGCAGCTCCAGCGGGAGGAACGGTGGGGCCAACGTCCTGACTTTC. This codes for CASSSSGRNGGANVLTF. The rearrangement links TRBV5-1 to TRBJ2-6; 9 nucleotides agree with TRBD2. This CDR3 has 17 residues. Trimming took 3 bases from V and 3 from J; bases not matched to a gene: 7. Germline CDR1 SGHRS, CDR2 YFSETQ.

For the CDR3, the DNA is TGTGCCAGCAGCCCGCGACAGAAAACAAGGCAAGGGCCCGGAGAGACCCAGTACTTC. Protein sequence: CASSPRQKTRQGPGETQYF. The rearrangement links TRBV11-2 to TRBJ2-5, with a tentative D call TRBD1 (5 bases). Trimming cost V 5 bases and J 4 bases, with 29 bases left between them. CDR3 length: 19 amino acids. Germline lookup yields CDR1 SGHAT and CDR2 FQNNGV. Based on the CDR3 plus reference TRBV11-2 and TRBJ2-5, the full variable domain is EAGVAQSPRYKIIEKRQSVAFWCNPISGHATLYWYQQILGQGPKLLIQFQNNGVVDDSQLPKDRFSAERLKGVDSTLKIQPAKLEDSAVYLCASSPRQKTRQGPGETQYFGPGTRLLVL.

In this sample, this clonotype turned up a few times. This sequence joins TRBV5-1 and TRBJ2-1; TRBD1 agrees at 7 bases. The CDR3 length is 16 residues. The J segment lost 9 bases and the V segment lost 0 bases, leaving 12 bases of the junction unmatched. Germline lookup yields CDR1 SGHRS and CDR2 YFSETQ. DNA for the CDR3: TGCGCCAGCAGCTTGGGGGGGACAGTAAGTGCTGGTGAGCAGTTCTTC. Translation gives CASSLGGTVSAGEQFF.

This clonotype has a count of ten or more. The rearrangement links TRBV2 to TRBJ2-5, with D possibly being TRBD2 (6 bases). The ends were cut back, 6 bases at V and 2 bases at J, with 10 bases in the middle. The CDR3 extends over 13 amino acids. Germline loops: CDR1 SNHLY, CDR2 FYNNEI. The CDR3 region is CASSVAEQETQYF. CDR3 sequence (DNA): TGTGCCAGCAGCGTAGCGGAACAAGAGACCCAGTACTTC.

This clonotype was found many times. The V call is TRBV21-1, the J call TRBJ2-5. TRBV21-1 is a known pseudogene. CDR3 size: 14 residues. CDR3 sequence: CASSKQSAQETQYF. The CDR3 DNA follows: TGTGCCAGCAGCAAACAGAGCGCGCAAGAGACCCAGTACTTC.

The chain has TRBV20-1 and TRBJ2-2; D may match TRBD1 or TRBD2 (6 bases each). Germline V CDR1 and CDR2: DFQATT, SNEGSKA (reference sequence). V dropped 6 bases and J dropped 2 bases, with 19 bases sitting between them. This CDR3 contains 16 residues. CDR3 region: CSATARGGRNTGELFF. CDR3 bases: TGCAGTGCGACCGCTAGAGGGGGGCGAAACACCGGGGAGCTGTTTTTT.

This clonotype came up many times. The chain carries TRBV20-1 and TRBJ2-5; 14 bases are shared with TRBD2. This CDR3 has 15 residues. Germline CDR1 and CDR2: DFQATT and SNEGSKA (reference sequence). With 3 bases clipped from V and 5 bases from J, the junction kept 5 bases outside the gene matches. The CDR3 is CSARPGLAGVETQYF. In nucleotides, the CDR3 is TGCAGTGCTAGGCCGGGACTAGCGGGAGTGGAGACCCAGTACTTC.

This clonotype was counted at least ten times. The chain carries TRBV20-1 and TRBJ1-2; 8 nucleotides agree with TRBD1. The V gene's germline CDR1 is DFQATT and CDR2 SNEGSKA (reference sequence). This CDR3 has 11 residues. With 3 bases clipped from V and 6 bases from J, the junction kept 0 bases outside the gene matches. The CDR3 bases are TGCAGTGCTAGGACAGGGGATGGCTACACCTTC. This translates into CSARTGDGYTF.

The CDR3 nucleotides are TGTGCCAGCAGTAGGATAGAACTGGGCAATGAGCAGTTCTTC. It yields the protein CASSRIELGNEQFF. J is TRBJ2-1 and V is TRBV25-1; no clear D gene. Germline V CDR1 and CDR2: MGHDK, SYGVNS. Trimming shortened V by 5 bases and J by 6 bases, and 14 bases separated the two germline ends. The CDR3 totals 14 residues.

Of note for this clonotype: One end of the junction does not line up with germline, which may come from a read error. V and J are TRBV5-1 and TRBJ2-5; D ambiguous. Germline V gives CDR1 SGHRS, CDR2 YFSETQ. CDR3 length equals 8 residues. The DNA of the CDR3 is TGCGCCATCAGTGCCATCTTCTTC. This codes for CAISAIFF.

This clonotype was seen only a few times. The chain has TRBV4-2 and TRBJ2-2; 8 bases are a match to TRBD1. Per the germline V gene, CDR1 is LGHNA and CDR2 is YNFKEQ. J gave up 4 bases and V 3 bases, and 1 base lay outside the gene matches. This CDR3 contains 14 residues. CDR3 amino acids: CASSHDRGTGELFF. The CDR3 bases are TGTGCCAGCAGCCACGACAGGGGCACCGGGGAGCTGTTTTTT.

The J gene is TRBJ1-5, the V gene TRBV28; 8 nucleotides line up with TRBD1. The CDR3 length is 16 residues. The junction had 7 bases not matched to a gene; V was cut back by 4 bases and J by 2 bases. The germline gives CDR1 MDHEN, CDR2 SYDVKM. The CDR3 nucleotides read TGTGCCAGCAGTTCCCCCGGACAGGGTGGCAATCAGCCCCAGCATTTT. Translation: CASSSPGQGGNQPQHF.

This clonotype was observed at least ten times. The chain employs TRBV13 and TRBJ2-1; 8 bases map to TRBD2. Looked up from germline, CDR1 is PRHDT and CDR2 is FYEKMQ (reference sequence). The length of the CDR3 is 14 residues. V lost 0 bases to trimming and J lost 9 bases; unmatched junction nucleotides: 4. The CDR3 DNA sequence: TGTGCCAGCAGCTTAGGGCTAGCGGGCAGTGAGCAGTTCTTC. It is translated as CASSLGLAGSEQFF.

This clonotype was seen a few times. The genes are TRBV24-1 and TRBJ2-3; perhaps TRBD2 as D (5 bases). Germline V gene lookup returns CDR1 KGHDR and CDR2 SFDVKD. This CDR3 contains 13 residues. Trimming took 5 bases from V and 4 from J, leaving 9 bases between them. The chain's CDR3 is CATSGFGADTQYF. Written as DNA, the CDR3 is TGTGCCACCAGTGGGTTCGGGGCAGATACGCAGTATTTT.

The chain joins TRBV5-5 to TRBJ2-2, with D possibly called TRBD1 or TRBD2 (5 bases each). CDR3 size: 15 residues. V lost 3 bases, J lost 1 base, and 10 bases lay in between. Germline assignment: CDR1 SGHKS and CDR2 YYEKEE (reference sequence). The chain's CDR3 is CASSWGPLNTGELFF. In DNA, the CDR3 is TGTGCCAGCAGCTGGGGACCTCTGAACACCGGGGAGCTGTTTTTT. Supplemented by reference TRBV5-5 and TRBJ2-2, the full variable domain reads DAGVTQSPTHLIKTRGQQVTLRCSPISGHKSVSWYQQVLGQGPQFIFQYYEKEERGRGNFPDRFSARQFPNYSSELNVNALLLGDSALYLCASSWGPLNTGELFFGEGSRLTVL.

This clonotype was seen a few times. This chain uses TRBV20-1 with TRBJ2-7; D might be TRBD2 (6 bases). V lost 5 bases and J 3 bases, leaving 11 bases between the germline ends. CDR1 and CDR2 (germline): DFQATT, SNEGSKA (reference sequence). The CDR3 sequence is 12 residues long. CDR3 DNA: TGCAGTGCTTTGACTAGTAGCTACGAGCAGTACTTC. Protein: CSALTSSYEQYF.

This clonotype has just a few counts. V usage is TRBV29-1 and J usage is TRBJ2-3; D is uncertain. This CDR3 spans 13 amino acids. The V and J ends lost 3 bases and 5 bases respectively, with 12 bases between them. Germline CDR1 reads SQVTM; CDR2 reads ANQGSEA. DNA of the CDR3: TGCAGCGTTGATTCGGGTTGGCTAGATACGCAGTATTTT. This codes for CSVDSGWLDTQYF.

This clonotype was observed many times. This chain connects TRBV5-1 to TRBJ2-7; 9 bases fit TRBD2. Per germline, CDR1 SGHRS and CDR2 YFSETQ. V gave up 4 bases and J gave up 3 bases; unmatched junction bases: 5. CDR3 size: 14 residues. CDR3 amino acids: CASSGLAGIYEQYF. For the CDR3, the DNA is TGCGCCAGCAGCGGGCTAGCGGGAATCTACGAGCAGTACTTC.

This clonotype was seen ten or more times. V and J are TRBV6-5 and TRBJ1-4; D is undetermined. Trimming took off 6 bases at V and 6 bases at J, with 14 bases between the two ends. The CDR3 is 14 amino acids. Germline V gene sequence: CDR1 MNHEY, CDR2 SVGAGI. This CDR3 reads CASSQNGPYEKLFF. The CDR3, as DNA: TGTGCCAGCAGCCAAAACGGCCCTTATGAAAAACTGTTTTTT.